This T cell receptor beta chain originates from a study of identifying expanded T cells in peripheral blood. General study results and limits: Clone count variance between approximately 2-week samples rose with total template count.

Germline-derived CDR1 and CDR2 are SGDLS and YYNGEE. The CDR3 extends over 15 amino acids. The V and J ends lost 6 bases and 5 bases, in that order; junction bases with no gene match: 10. The table came from immunoSEQ multiplex PCR; TCRdb's copy has only in-frame clones and leaves some out. The sample contains approximately 57,000 clones, over 85% of which appear only once. With regard to this clone: The antigen is undetermined.

Collection occurred without any documented infections or immune events in donors. The specimen was blood. This rearrangement joins TRBV9 to TRBJ2-5, with 10 bases identical to TRBD2. The receptor was isolated from a person aged 18 to 75 in good health. DNA for the CDR3: TGTGCCAGCAACTTAGCGGGAGGCCGAGTGGAGACCCAGTACTTC. This translates into CASNLAGGRVETQYF.